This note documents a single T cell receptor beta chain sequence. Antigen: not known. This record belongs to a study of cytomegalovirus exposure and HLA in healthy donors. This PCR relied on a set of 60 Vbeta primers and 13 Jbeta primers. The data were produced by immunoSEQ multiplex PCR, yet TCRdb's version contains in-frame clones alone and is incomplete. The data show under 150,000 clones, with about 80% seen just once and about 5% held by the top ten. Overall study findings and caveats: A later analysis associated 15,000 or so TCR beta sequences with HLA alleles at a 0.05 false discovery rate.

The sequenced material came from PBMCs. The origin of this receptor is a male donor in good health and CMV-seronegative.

The CDR3 reads CASSLTGFRDQPQHF. The CDR3 coding sequence is TGTGCCAGCAGCTTAACAGGATTTCGGGATCAGCCCCAGCATTTT. The V and J genes are TRBV7-2 and TRBJ1-5; possibly TRBD1 for D (5 bases). The germline CDR1 and CDR2 sequences are SGHTA and FQGNSA. CDR3 length equals 15 residues. V lost 2 bases and J 5 bases, leaving 13 bases between the germline ends.